This is a list of T cell receptor beta chains from one sample in a study of tumor-infiltrating lymphocytes in primary liver carcinoma. TCRdb itself ran the multiplex PCR reads through MiXCR, one entry per CDR3 protein. The data hold 90,000 to 100,000 distinct CDR3 sequences, with more than 60% observed a single time. Sequencing was done on a sample of liver tumor tissue from sampling region 5. These TCRs come from an older woman with primary liver carcinoma and hepatitis B virus infection. The conserved cysteine and the conserved F or W are not part of the CDR3 here. Fields, in order: V gene, J gene, CDR3 protein.

TRBV12-3/TRBV12-4	TRBJ1-5	ASRTGTDSQPQH
TRBV6-5	TRBJ2-7	ASSATGRGPYKQY
TRBV5-1	TRBJ2-1	ASSVQKFSSYNEQF
TRBV29-1	TRBJ2-7	SFAFTALGEQY
TRBV6-5	TRBJ2-1	ASGPRVRAGRYIEQF
TRBV5-5	TRBJ2-5	TSSLGATGRKTQY
TRBV30	TRBJ2-3	AWSRSADTQY
TRBV28	TRBJ2-1	ASKPGGRVANEQF
TRBV12-3/TRBV12-4	TRBJ2-7	ACSRPGVPREQY
TRBV12-3/TRBV12-4	TRBJ1-5	ASSLDYQPQQ
TRBV11-2	TRBJ2-5	ASSLAPRQTQY
TRBV11-2	TRBJ2-1	ASSTILAGGPGGEQF